These 11 T cell receptor beta chains share one sample of origin, sequenced in a study of vaccination and CD4 T cells after COVID-19. Treatment meaning: roughly 10-day PBMC culture with coronavirus spike peptide pools or control peptides (ViraFEST assay). No antigen has been assigned to these receptors. The Oncomine TCR Beta short-read assay sequenced DNA from cultured CD4+ T cells. TCRdb fed the PCR reads into MiXCR, producing one record per CDR3 protein. The profile shows just under 20,000 distinct CDR3 sequences, around 40% of them singletons. The sequencing here drew on CD4+ T cells from blood, cultured in vitro, taken before SARS-CoV-2 vaccination. The receptors were sampled from a human donor who received a COVID-19 vaccine.

The J gene is TRBJ1-3, the V gene TRBV11-3, with a tentative D call TRBD1 (5 bases). The V end was cut by 7 bases, the J end by 0 bases, with 19 bases between. This CDR3 is built from 17 residues. The germline gives CDR1 SGHNT, CDR2 YENEEA. The CDR3 reads CASTHHYSGVSGNTIYF. The CDR3 DNA reads TGTGCCAGCACCCATCACTACTCGGGGGTCTCTGGAAACACCATATATTTT.

The V call is TRBV20-1, the J call TRBJ2-7; D unresolved. This CDR3 contains 14 residues. Trimming stripped 5 bases from V and 0 bases from J, with 14 bases between. CDR1 and CDR2 (germline): DFQATT, SNEGSKA (reference sequence). The CDR3 loop is CSAASRESSYEQYF. The CDR3 region has the DNA TGCAGTGCTGCATCTAGAGAAAGCTCCTACGAGCAGTACTTC.

The chain couples TRBV18 to TRBJ2-3, with a possible D match to TRBD2 (6 bases). Trimming removed 3 bases from V and 1 base from J, with 11 bases in between. From germline, CDR1 is KGHSH and CDR2 LQKENI. CDR3 length equals 15 residues. The DNA of the CDR3 is TGTGCCAGCTCACCGACTAGTTACGGCACAGATACGCAGTATTTT. Residues: CASSPTSYGTDTQYF.

The chain joins TRBV5-4 to TRBJ2-3, with 13 bases matching TRBD2. J was trimmed by 0 bases and V by 5 bases; bases with no gene match: 3. The length of the CDR3 is 16 residues. Germline V gene lookup returns CDR1 SGHNT and CDR2 YYREEE (reference sequence). The CDR3 reads CASRWTSGGSTDTQYF. The CDR3, as DNA: TGTGCCAGCAGGTGGACTAGCGGGGGTAGCACAGATACGCAGTATTTT.

This clonotype has a handful of counts. The V and J genes are TRBV25-1 and TRBJ2-3, with 9 bases aligning to TRBD1. Germline CDR1 is MGHDK and CDR2 is SYGVNS. V dropped 3 bases and J dropped 0; count of bases not matched to a gene: 1. The CDR3 totals 15 residues. Written as DNA, the CDR3 is TGTGCCAGCAGTGACGGGACAGGGAGCACAGATACGCAGTATTTT. It yields the protein CASSDGTGSTDTQYF.

The genes are TRBV7-8 and TRBJ2-5; 10 nucleotides match TRBD2. The CDR3 loop spans 17 amino acids. V trimming: 5 bases; J trimming: 5 bases; junction bases outside the gene matches: 14. Per germline, CDR1 SGHVS and CDR2 FQNEAQ. CDR3: CASSPFSASGGGETQYF. The CDR3 region has the DNA TGTGCCAGCAGCCCCTTTTCTGCTAGCGGGGGAGGGGAGACCCAGTACTTC.

This clonotype was seen a handful of times. V usage is TRBV20-1 and J usage is TRBJ1-2; TRBD1 matches 7 bases. Germline trimming cut 1 base from V and 3 bases from J; bases unmatched to any gene: 8. Germline V gene lookup returns CDR1 DFQATT and CDR2 SNEGSKA (reference sequence). The CDR3 is made up of 15 amino acids. The CDR3 DNA is TGCAGTGCTAGAGGGCAGGGGGATCTCTACTATGGCTACACCTTC. Protein product: CSARGQGDLYYGYTF.

The genes are TRBV15 and TRBJ1-1; D may be TRBD1 (6 bases). V lost 2 bases and J lost 1, with 8 bases in between. The CDR3 extends over 14 amino acids. CDR1 is LNHNV, CDR2 YYDKDF, per germline (reference sequence). CDR3 region: CATSRSTGNTEAFF. CDR3 bases: TGTGCCACCAGCAGATCGACAGGGAACACTGAAGCTTTCTTT.

The chain links TRBV19 to TRBJ1-4; D possibly corresponds to TRBD1 (6 bases). The germline V gene has CDR1 LNHDA and CDR2 SQIVND (reference sequence). CDR3 size: 13 residues. The V end was cut by 6 bases, the J end by 10 bases, with 15 bases between. CDR3 loop: CASSIGQLGKLFF. The CDR3 coding sequence is TGTGCCAGTAGCATCGGACAGTTGGGAAAACTGTTTTTT.

The chain couples TRBV19 to TRBJ2-3; the D is unclear. V shed 7 bases and J shed 6 bases, with 14 bases lying between them. This CDR3 has 13 residues. From germline, CDR1 is LNHDA and CDR2 SQIVND (reference sequence). For the CDR3, the DNA is TGTGCCAGTAACAGAGCTGCACGCGATACGCAGTATTTT. Translated, it gives CASNRAARDTQYF.

The gene calls are TRBV30 and TRBJ1-2, with D perhaps matching TRBD1 (5 bases). This CDR3 is 12 amino acids long. Germline lookup yields CDR1 GTSNPN and CDR2 SVGIG (reference sequence). V lost 2 bases to trimming and J lost 8 bases, with 12 bases between them. CDR3 in DNA: TGTGCCTGGAGTCCGTGGGAGGGGGGCTACACCTTC. It encodes CAWSPWEGGYTF.